The 9 T cell receptor beta chains given below trace back to one sample, sequenced in a study of Tregs in tolerant kidney transplant recipients. The repertoire was sequenced with immunoSEQ multiplex PCR; TCRdb's copy has only in-frame clones and lacks some. This sample carries tens of thousands of clones, approximately 93% of them seen once, and the ten largest clones take 1.5% to 2%. Mixed chimerism was transient after nonmyeloablative marrow transplants from related graft donors. The input for sequencing was CD4+ T cells from blood (PBMCs), taken 12 months after the transplant. These receptors were collected from a human patient who received a combined kidney and bone marrow transplant. The graft donor may have contributed some T cells.

The chain recombines TRBV4-3 with TRBJ2-7; 9 bases are shared with TRBD2. J gave up 3 bases and V 6 bases, and 9 bases lay outside the gene matches. The CDR3 sequence is 15 residues long. The germline CDR1 and CDR2 sequences are LGHNA and YSLEER. CDR3 sequence: CASSTGASGNYEQYF. In DNA, the CDR3 is TGCGCCAGCAGTACCGGGGCTAGCGGGAACTACGAGCAGTACTTC.

This rearrangement joins TRBV30 to TRBJ2-6; weak D call: TRBD2 (5 bases). The germline gives CDR1 GTSNPN, CDR2 SVGIG (reference sequence). V was shortened by 3 bases and J by 2 bases, with 20 bases between the two germline ends. There are 18 residues in the CDR3. In DNA, the CDR3 is TGTGCCTGGAGGGTAGTCCGGGATTCCTTCCCTGGGGCCAACGTCCTGACTTTC. This sequence encodes CAWRVVRDSFPGANVLTF.

This clone was counted a single time. The V and J genes are TRBV7-8 and TRBJ1-2; D call uncertain. Germline CDR1 SGHVS, CDR2 FQNEAQ. V was shortened by 4 bases and J by 5 bases, with 8 bases between the two germline ends. The CDR3 covers 12 residues. The CDR3 region has the DNA TGTGCCAGCAGCTCACGAGGGTATGGCTACACCTTC. Its translation is CASSSRGYGYTF.

The rearrangement uses TRBV5-1 and TRBJ2-3; 7 bases are shared with TRBD1. Germline CDR1 and CDR2: SGHRS and YFSETQ. This CDR3 contains 14 residues. The V gene end was trimmed by 0 bases and the J gene end by 4 bases; junction bases not matched to a gene: 2. The CDR3 coding sequence is TGCGCCAGCAGCTTGGCTACAGGGGCAGATACGCAGTATTTT. It translates to CASSLATGADTQYF. The variable domain in full, completed from reference TRBV5-1 and TRBJ2-3, reads KAGVTQTPRYLIKTRGQQVTLSCSPISGHRSVSWYQQTPGQGLQFLFEYFSETQRNKGNFPGRFSGRQFSNSRSEMNVSTLELGDSALYLCASSLATGADTQYFGPGTRLTVL.

The chain links TRBV30 to TRBJ1-2, with no clear D. CDR1 and CDR2 (germline): GTSNPN, SVGIG (reference sequence). V gave up 4 bases and J gave up 0 bases, with 15 bases separating them. The CDR3 covers 15 residues. CDR3 nucleotide sequence: TGTGCCTGGAAACGGTCCCCAGGTGCTAACTATGGCTACACCTTC. Amino acid sequence: CAWKRSPGANYGYTF.

CDR3 sequence: CASSPMTVYNEQFF. CDR3 in DNA: TGTGCCAGCAGTCCTATGACTGTCTACAATGAGCAGTTCTTC. The chain has TRBV6-6 and TRBJ2-1; D is undetermined. From germline, CDR1 is MNHNY and CDR2 SVGAGI (reference sequence). The CDR3 extends over 14 amino acids. Trimming shortened V by 5 bases and J by 3 bases, and 11 bases separated the two germline ends.

V and J are TRBV11-3 and TRBJ2-7; D is perhaps TRBD2 (5 bases). In germline, CDR1 is SGHNT, CDR2 YENEEA. This CDR3 spans 14 amino acids. The V end was cut by 5 bases, the J end by 1 base, with 12 bases between. CDR3 nucleotide sequence: TGTGCCAGCAGCCCAGAAAGCGGATCCTACGAGCAGTACTTC. Translating it yields CASSPESGSYEQYF. Combining the CDR3 with reference TRBV11-3 and TRBJ2-7 gives the whole variable domain EAGVVQSPRYKIIEKKQPVAFWCNPISGHNTLYWYLQNLGQGPELLIRYENEEAVDDSQLPKDRFSAERLKGVDSTLKIQPAELGDSAVYLCASSPESGSYEQYFGPGTRLTVT.

Regarding this clone: Other DNA variants within this sample encode the same CDR3. The CDR3 DNA sequence: TGTGCCTGGAGAGCCCGGGGGAATTCACCCCTCCACTTT. It codes for CAWRARGNSPLHF. The rearrangement joins TRBV30 to TRBJ1-6, with D tentatively TRBD1 (5 bases). V lost 3 bases to trimming and J lost 7 bases, with 10 bases between them. In germline, CDR1 is GTSNPN, CDR2 SVGIG (reference sequence). This CDR3 comprises 13 residues.

The V call is TRBV9, the J call TRBJ2-5; D possibly corresponds to TRBD1 (6 bases). The germline gives CDR1 SGDLS, CDR2 YYNGEE. V dropped 2 bases and J dropped 0 bases, with 8 bases sitting between them. The CDR3 totals 14 residues. The CDR3 nucleotides are TGTGCCAGCAGCGTGGGACACCACCAAGAGACCCAGTACTTC. This sequence encodes CASSVGHHQETQYF. The full variable domain, with the rest looked up from reference TRBV9 and TRBJ2-5, is DSGVTQTPKHLITATGQRVTLRCSPRSGDLSVYWYQQSLDQGLQFLIQYYNGEERAKGNILERFSAQQFPDLHSELNLSSLELGDSALYFCASSVGHHQETQYFGPGTRLLVL.